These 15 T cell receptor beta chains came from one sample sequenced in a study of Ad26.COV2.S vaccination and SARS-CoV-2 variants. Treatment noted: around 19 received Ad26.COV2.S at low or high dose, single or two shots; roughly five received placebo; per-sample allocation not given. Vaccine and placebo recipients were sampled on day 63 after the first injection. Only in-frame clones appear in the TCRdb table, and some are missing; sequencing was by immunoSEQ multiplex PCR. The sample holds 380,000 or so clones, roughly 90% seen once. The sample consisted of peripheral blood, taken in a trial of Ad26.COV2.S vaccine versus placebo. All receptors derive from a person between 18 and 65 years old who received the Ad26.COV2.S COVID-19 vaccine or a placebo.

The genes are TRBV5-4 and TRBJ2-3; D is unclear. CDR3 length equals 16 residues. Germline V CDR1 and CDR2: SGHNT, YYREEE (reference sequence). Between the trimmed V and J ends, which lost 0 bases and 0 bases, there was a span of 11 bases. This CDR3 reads CASSLVGGTSTDTQYF. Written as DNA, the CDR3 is TGTGCCAGCAGCTTGGTAGGCGGAACTAGCACAGATACGCAGTATTTT.

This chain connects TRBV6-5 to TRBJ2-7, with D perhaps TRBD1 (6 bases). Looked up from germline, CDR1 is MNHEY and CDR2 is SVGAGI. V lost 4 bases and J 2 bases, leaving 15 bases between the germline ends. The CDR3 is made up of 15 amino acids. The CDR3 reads CASSLSTGDPYEQYF. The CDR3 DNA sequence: TGTGCCAGCAGTTTATCGACAGGCGACCCCTACGAGCAGTACTTC.

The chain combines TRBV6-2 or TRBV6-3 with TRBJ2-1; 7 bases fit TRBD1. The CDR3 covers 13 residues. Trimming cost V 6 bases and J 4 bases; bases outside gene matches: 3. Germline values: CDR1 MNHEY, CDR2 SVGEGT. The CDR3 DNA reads TGTGCCAGCAGCCAACAGGGGTACAATGAGCAGTTCTTC. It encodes CASSQQGYNEQFF.

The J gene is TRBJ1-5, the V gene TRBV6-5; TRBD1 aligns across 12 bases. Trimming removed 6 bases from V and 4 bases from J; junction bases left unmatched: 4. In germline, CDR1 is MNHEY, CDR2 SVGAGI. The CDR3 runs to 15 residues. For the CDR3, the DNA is TGTGCCAGCAGGGGGACAGGGGGCTATAATCAGCCCCAGCATTTT. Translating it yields CASRGTGGYNQPQHF.

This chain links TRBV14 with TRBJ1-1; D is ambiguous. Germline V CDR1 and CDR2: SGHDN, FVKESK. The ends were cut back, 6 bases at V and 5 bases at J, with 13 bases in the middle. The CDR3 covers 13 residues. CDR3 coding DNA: TGTGCCAGCAGTGGCGGCCTAAAGACTGAAGCTTTCTTT. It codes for CASSGGLKTEAFF.

The CDR3 DNA follows: TGCGCCAGCAGCTTGGCACGGGCAACTAATGAAAAACTGTTTTTT. This gives the protein CASSLARATNEKLFF. The chain uses TRBV5-1 and TRBJ1-4; D uncertain. Trimming took 0 bases from V and 0 from J, leaving 6 bases between them. The CDR3 is 15 amino acids. Per germline, CDR1 SGHRS and CDR2 YFSETQ.

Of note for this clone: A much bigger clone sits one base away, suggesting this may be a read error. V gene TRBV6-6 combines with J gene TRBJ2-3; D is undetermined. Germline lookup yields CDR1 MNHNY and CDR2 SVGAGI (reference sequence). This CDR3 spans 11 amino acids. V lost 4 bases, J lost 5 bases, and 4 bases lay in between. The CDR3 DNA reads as TGTGCCAGCAGTTTCAAAGATACGCAGTATTTT. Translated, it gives CASSFKDTQYF.

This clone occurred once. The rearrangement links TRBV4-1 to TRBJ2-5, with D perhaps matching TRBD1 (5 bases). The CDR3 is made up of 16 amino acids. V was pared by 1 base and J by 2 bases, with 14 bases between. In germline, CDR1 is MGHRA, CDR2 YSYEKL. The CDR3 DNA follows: TGCGCCAGCAGCCAAGGGCGAACAGGATTACAAGAGACCCAGTACTTC. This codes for CASSQGRTGLQETQYF.

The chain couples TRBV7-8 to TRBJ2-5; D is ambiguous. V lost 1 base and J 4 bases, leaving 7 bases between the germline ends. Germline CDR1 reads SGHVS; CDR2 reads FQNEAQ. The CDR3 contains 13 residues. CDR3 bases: TGTGCCAGCAGCTTAGGGGAAGCAGAGACCCAGTACTTC. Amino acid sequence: CASSLGEAETQYF. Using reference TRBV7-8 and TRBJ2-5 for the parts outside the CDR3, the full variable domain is GAGVSQSPRYKVAKRGQDVALRCDPISGHVSLFWYQQALGQGPEFLTYFQNEAQLDKSGLPSDRFFAERPEGSVSTLKIQRTQQEDSAVYLCASSLGEAETQYFGPGTRLLVL.

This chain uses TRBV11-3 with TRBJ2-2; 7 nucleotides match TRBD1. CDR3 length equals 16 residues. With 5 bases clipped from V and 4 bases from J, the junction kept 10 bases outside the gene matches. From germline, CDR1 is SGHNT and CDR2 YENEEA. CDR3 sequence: CASSPRGRGFTGELFF. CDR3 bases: TGTGCCAGCAGCCCCCGGGGCAGGGGGTTCACCGGGGAGCTGTTTTTT.

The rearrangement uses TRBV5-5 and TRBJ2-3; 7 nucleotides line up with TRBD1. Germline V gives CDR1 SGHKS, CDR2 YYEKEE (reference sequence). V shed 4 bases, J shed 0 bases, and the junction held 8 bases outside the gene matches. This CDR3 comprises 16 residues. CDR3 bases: TGTGCCAGCAGCATGGGGACAGAGACTAGCACAGATACGCAGTATTTT. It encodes CASSMGTETSTDTQYF.

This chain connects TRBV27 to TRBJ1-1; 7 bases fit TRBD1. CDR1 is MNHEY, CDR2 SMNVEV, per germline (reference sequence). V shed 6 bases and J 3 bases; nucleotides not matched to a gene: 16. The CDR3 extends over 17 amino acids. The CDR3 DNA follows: TGTGCCAGCAGCCCATCCATTAGAAAGGGGGCGGACACTGAAGCTTTCTTT. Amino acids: CASSPSIRKGADTEAFF.

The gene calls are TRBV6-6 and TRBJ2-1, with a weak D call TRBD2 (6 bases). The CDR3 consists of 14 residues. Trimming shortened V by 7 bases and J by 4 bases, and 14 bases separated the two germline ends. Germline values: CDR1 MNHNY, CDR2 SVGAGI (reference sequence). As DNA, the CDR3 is TGTGCCAGCACCCAGGGAGGCGCTTACAATGAGCAGTTCTTC. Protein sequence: CASTQGGAYNEQFF.

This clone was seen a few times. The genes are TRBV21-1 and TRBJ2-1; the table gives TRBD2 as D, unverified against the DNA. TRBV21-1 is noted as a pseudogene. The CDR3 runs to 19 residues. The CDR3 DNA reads TGTGCCAGCAGCTGTAAAGAGGTGTCACCGACCTTGGAGTACAATGAGCAGTTCTTC. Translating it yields CASSCKEVSPTLEYNEQFF.

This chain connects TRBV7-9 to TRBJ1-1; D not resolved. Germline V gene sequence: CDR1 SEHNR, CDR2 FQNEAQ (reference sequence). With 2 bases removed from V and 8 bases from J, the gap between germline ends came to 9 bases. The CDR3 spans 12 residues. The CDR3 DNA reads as TGTGCCAGCAGCTTATTTCCAGCAGAAGCTTTCTTT. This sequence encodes CASSLFPAEAFF. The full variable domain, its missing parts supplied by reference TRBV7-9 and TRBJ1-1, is DTGVSQNPRHKITKRGQNVTFRCDPISEHNRLYWYRQTLGQGPEFLTYFQNEAQLEKSRLLSDRFSAERPKGSFSTLEIQRTEQGDSAMYLCASSLFPAEAFFGQGTRLTVV.